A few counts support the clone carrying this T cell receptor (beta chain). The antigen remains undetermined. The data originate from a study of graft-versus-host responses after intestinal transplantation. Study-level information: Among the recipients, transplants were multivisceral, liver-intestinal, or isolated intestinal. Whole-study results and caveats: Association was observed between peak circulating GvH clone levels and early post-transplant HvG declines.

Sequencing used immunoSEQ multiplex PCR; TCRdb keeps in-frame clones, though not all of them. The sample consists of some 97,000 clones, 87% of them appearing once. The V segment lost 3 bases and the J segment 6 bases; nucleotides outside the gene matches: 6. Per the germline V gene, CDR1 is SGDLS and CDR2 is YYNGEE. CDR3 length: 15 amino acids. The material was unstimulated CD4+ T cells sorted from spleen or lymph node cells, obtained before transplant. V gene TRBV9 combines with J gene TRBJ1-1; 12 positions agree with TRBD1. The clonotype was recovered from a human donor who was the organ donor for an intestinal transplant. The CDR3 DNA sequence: TGTGCCAGCAGCGCCCCGGGACAGGGGGCCCCTGAAGCTTTCTTT. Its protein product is CASSAPGQGAPEAFF.